This is a list of T cell receptor beta chains from one sample in a study of Graves' ophthalmopathy and Graves' hyperthyroidism. Via MiXCR, TCRdb re-called the multiplex PCR reads, giving one row per CDR3 protein. Of around 600,000 distinct CDR3 sequences listed, about two fifths are singletons. Sequenced material: peripheral blood. The source of these receptors is an adult man with Graves' ophthalmopathy. The CDR3 runs from the conserved cysteine through the conserved F or W. The D gene is left open where the match is weak. The size field is filled for only some rows; it gives once, few, many or a size class.

clone_size: .
d_call: TRBD1
v_call: TRBV6-6
j_call: TRBJ1-1
cdr3_nt: TGTGCCGGGAACACCGGGACAGGGGTGTCTGAAGCTTTCTTT
cdr3_aa: CAGNTGTGVSEAFF

clone_size: many
d_call: TRBD1
v_call: TRBV7-9
j_call: TRBJ2-2
cdr3_nt: TGTGCCATTTACAGGGGGCGCTTCACCGGGGAGCTGTTTTTT
cdr3_aa: CAIYRGRFTGELFF

clone_size: few
d_call: .
v_call: TRBV29-1
j_call: TRBJ1-2
cdr3_nt: TGCAGCGTTTCGCACGGGGGATCTGGAAACACCTTC
cdr3_aa: CSVSHGGSGNTF

clone_size: .
d_call: .
v_call: TRBV19
j_call: TRBJ1-4
cdr3_nt: TGTGCCAGTAGTGGGACGGAAGTTGAAAAACTGTTTTTT
cdr3_aa: CASSGTEVEKLFF

clone_size: many
d_call: .
v_call: TRBV12-3/TRBV12-4
j_call: TRBJ1-1
cdr3_nt: TGTGCCAGCAGCCTATCGAACACTGAAGCTTTCTTT
cdr3_aa: CASSLSNTEAFF

clone_size: .
d_call: .
v_call: TRBV2
j_call: TRBJ2-5
cdr3_nt: TGTGCCAGCAGTGACTTGGGGCGTGAGACCCAGTACTTC
cdr3_aa: CASSDLGRETQYF

clone_size: .
d_call: .
v_call: TRBV11-2
j_call: TRBJ2-5
cdr3_nt: TGTGCCGGCAGCCAGGGACTTCAAGAGACCCAGTACTTC
cdr3_aa: CAGSQGLQETQYF

clone_size: few
d_call: .
v_call: TRBV29-1
j_call: TRBJ1-1
cdr3_nt: TGCAGCGTTAATGAGGCAGGAGGGTACACTGAAGCTTTCTTT
cdr3_aa: CSVNEAGGYTEAFF

clone_size: .
d_call: .
v_call: TRBV9
j_call: TRBJ2-7
cdr3_nt: TGTGCCAGCAGAGCTCAGGGCAACTCCTACGAGCAGTACTTC
cdr3_aa: CASRAQGNSYEQYF

clone_size: .
d_call: TRBD2
v_call: TRBV4-1
j_call: TRBJ2-5
cdr3_nt: TGCGCCAGCAGCCAAAGAAGAGCCGAAGCGGGGGCCATCCAAGAGACCCAGTACTTC
cdr3_aa: CASSQRRAEAGAIQETQYF

clone_size: few
d_call: TRBD1
v_call: TRBV12-3/TRBV12-4
j_call: TRBJ1-2
cdr3_nt: TGTGCCAGCGGCCGCTTCGGGACAGGAGAATATGGCTACACCTTC
cdr3_aa: CASGRFGTGEYGYTF

clone_size: many
d_call: .
v_call: TRBV15
j_call: TRBJ1-4
cdr3_nt: TGTGCCACCAGCAGAGATCGACGGGGACGTGTTGAAAAACTGTTTTTT
cdr3_aa: CATSRDRRGRVEKLFF

clone_size: .
d_call: .
v_call: TRBV7-9
j_call: TRBJ1-4
cdr3_nt: TGTGCCAGCAGCGGATCAGGGAATGAAAGACGGTTTTTT
cdr3_aa: CASSGSGNERRFF

clone_size: few
d_call: .
v_call: TRBV30
j_call: TRBJ1-1
cdr3_nt: TGTGCCTGGTCAAGGGCGGGCACTGAAGCTTTCTTT
cdr3_aa: CAWSRAGTEAFF

clone_size: .
d_call: .
v_call: TRBV3-1
j_call: TRBJ1-2
cdr3_nt: TGTGCCAGCAGCCAACAGGCGGGTGGCTACACCTTC
cdr3_aa: CASSQQAGGYTF

clone_size: once
d_call: .
v_call: TRBV2
j_call: TRBJ1-2
cdr3_nt: TGTGCCAGCAGTGAAGTCGGTATGGGGAGGAGTCCGGTACACTATGGCTACACCTTC
cdr3_aa: CASSEVGMGRSPVHYGYTF

clone_size: few
d_call: .
v_call: TRBV30
j_call: TRBJ2-6
cdr3_nt: TGTGCCTGGAGTGAAGGGGCTGGGGCCAACGTCCTGACTTTC
cdr3_aa: CAWSEGAGANVLTF

clone_size: many
d_call: .
v_call: TRBV5-6
j_call: TRBJ2-6
cdr3_nt: TGTGCCAGCAATTTACAGGTTGCTGGGGCCAACGTCCTGACTTTC
cdr3_aa: CASNLQVAGANVLTF

clone_size: many
d_call: TRBD1
v_call: TRBV2
j_call: TRBJ2-7
cdr3_nt: TGTGCCAGCAGTGAATTATGGCTTGGACAGGGGGCCTACGAGCAGTACTTC
cdr3_aa: CASSELWLGQGAYEQYF

clone_size: .
d_call: .
v_call: TRBV12-5
j_call: TRBJ2-7
cdr3_nt: TGTGCTAGTGGTTTGGTCCTCGGGAAAGTCCCACGGGAGCAGTACTTC
cdr3_aa: CASGLVLGKVPREQYF

clone_size: .
d_call: TRBD1
v_call: TRBV11-2
j_call: TRBJ2-2
cdr3_nt: TGTGCCAGCACTCTGCTGGACAGGGGGTACACCGGGGAGCTGTTTTTT
cdr3_aa: CASTLLDRGYTGELFF

clone_size: many
d_call: .
v_call: TRBV3-1
j_call: TRBJ1-2
cdr3_nt: TGTGCCAGCAGCCAACCAGGGTATGGCTACACCTTC
cdr3_aa: CASSQPGYGYTF

clone_size: many
d_call: .
v_call: TRBV5-5
j_call: TRBJ1-1
cdr3_nt: TGTGCCAGCAGCTTGCAGAGCACTGGAACTGAAGCTTTCTTT
cdr3_aa: CASSLQSTGTEAFF

clone_size: .
d_call: .
v_call: TRBV20-1
j_call: TRBJ1-2
cdr3_nt: TGCAGTGCTAGACCGCGCGCGTTCGACTATGGCTACACCTTC
cdr3_aa: CSARPRAFDYGYTF

clone_size: .
d_call: .
v_call: TRBV4-3
j_call: TRBJ1-2
cdr3_nt: TGCGCCAGCAGCCAAGGTGAGGGCGAGGGCTATGGCTACACCTTC
cdr3_aa: CASSQGEGEGYGYTF

clone_size: .
d_call: .
v_call: TRBV5-1
j_call: TRBJ1-5
cdr3_nt: TGTGCCAGCAGCCACGATCTGGGTCAGCCCCAGCATTTT
cdr3_aa: CASSHDLGQPQHF

clone_size: few
d_call: TRBD1
v_call: TRBV12-3/TRBV12-4
j_call: TRBJ1-2
cdr3_nt: TGTGCCAGCAGTTTCCTACAGGGGGATGGCTACACCTTC
cdr3_aa: CASSFLQGDGYTF

clone_size: once
d_call: TRBD2
v_call: TRBV25-1
j_call: TRBJ2-3
cdr3_nt: TGTGCCAGCGTTGAACGGGGGAGGGAACCGGCAGATACGCAGTATTTT
cdr3_aa: CASVERGREPADTQYF

clone_size: many
d_call: .
v_call: TRBV2
j_call: TRBJ2-2
cdr3_nt: TGTGCCAGCACCAACTACGGACGGATACTCACCGGGGAGCTGTTTTTT
cdr3_aa: CASTNYGRILTGELFF

clone_size: few
d_call: .
v_call: TRBV5-1
j_call: TRBJ2-2
cdr3_nt: TGCGCCAGCAAAAACGGGGACACCGGGGAGCTGTTTTTT
cdr3_aa: CASKNGDTGELFF

clone_size: few
d_call: .
v_call: TRBV20-1
j_call: TRBJ2-2
cdr3_nt: TGCAGTGCTCAAAAACAGGGTGACACCGGGGAGCTGTTTTTT
cdr3_aa: CSAQKQGDTGELFF

clone_size: few
d_call: .
v_call: TRBV4-3
j_call: TRBJ1-4
cdr3_nt: TGCGCCAGCAGCCAAGATCCGGGCAGGGTTTATGAAAAACTGTTTTTT
cdr3_aa: CASSQDPGRVYEKLFF

clone_size: .
d_call: .
v_call: TRBV29-1
j_call: TRBJ1-1
cdr3_nt: TGCAGCGTGGCCCAGGTGGAGACTGAAGCTTTCTTT
cdr3_aa: CSVAQVETEAFF

clone_size: .
d_call: TRBD2
v_call: TRBV6-6
j_call: TRBJ2-7
cdr3_nt: TGTGCCAGCAGTGAGCCGGGACTAGCGTCCTACGAGCAGTACTTC
cdr3_aa: CASSEPGLASYEQYF

clone_size: few
d_call: .
v_call: TRBV12-5
j_call: TRBJ2-7
cdr3_nt: TGTGCTAGTGCTTTCGGGTCGTACGAGCAGTACTTC
cdr3_aa: CASAFGSYEQYF

clone_size: .
d_call: .
v_call: TRBV2
j_call: TRBJ2-7
cdr3_nt: TGTGCCAGCAGCCCCGGGGTAGCGCGATCCTACGAGCAGTGCTTC
cdr3_aa: CASSPGVARSYEQCF

clone_size: few
d_call: TRBD2
v_call: TRBV20-1
j_call: TRBJ2-1
cdr3_nt: TGCAGTGCTCTTAGGCGGGGGGCGGGCTACAATGAGCAGTTCTTC
cdr3_aa: CSALRRGAGYNEQFF

clone_size: .
d_call: TRBD1
v_call: TRBV25-1
j_call: TRBJ2-7
cdr3_nt: TGTGCCAGCACACGGACAGGGTACCGCGCCGAGCAGTACTTC
cdr3_aa: CASTRTGYRAEQYF

clone_size: .
d_call: .
v_call: TRBV15
j_call: TRBJ1-1
cdr3_nt: TGTGCCACCAGCAGTTCAGGTAACACTGAAGCTTTCTTT
cdr3_aa: CATSSSGNTEAFF

clone_size: .
d_call: .
v_call: TRBV24-1
j_call: TRBJ1-2
cdr3_nt: TGTGCCACCAGCGAGGCCGGGTACACCTTC
cdr3_aa: CATSEAGYTF

clone_size: .
d_call: .
v_call: TRBV27
j_call: TRBJ2-7
cdr3_nt: TGTGCCAGCAGTGTAGGTAACCACGAGCAGTACTTC
cdr3_aa: CASSVGNHEQYF

clone_size: many
d_call: .
v_call: TRBV7-3
j_call: TRBJ2-2
cdr3_nt: TGTGCCAGCAGCTTAGTGGGAGAGAACACCGGGGAGCTGTTTTTT
cdr3_aa: CASSLVGENTGELFF

clone_size: many
d_call: .
v_call: TRBV20-1
j_call: TRBJ1-5
cdr3_nt: TGCAGTGCGAACAGGGTAAATCAGCCCCAGCATTTT
cdr3_aa: CSANRVNQPQHF

clone_size: .
d_call: .
v_call: TRBV10-3
j_call: TRBJ1-6
cdr3_nt: TGTGCCAGCAGTGAGCAGGATTGGGAAAATTCACCCCTCCACTTT
cdr3_aa: CASSEQDWENSPLHF

clone_size: once
d_call: TRBD2
v_call: TRBV19
j_call: TRBJ2-5
cdr3_nt: TGTGCTAGAGATCCTAGCGGGGGGGCGGAGACCCAGTACTTC
cdr3_aa: CARDPSGGAETQYF

clone_size: .
d_call: TRBD1
v_call: TRBV10-2
j_call: TRBJ2-6
cdr3_nt: TGCACCAGCAGGACAGGGGGCCCTGGGGCCAACGTCCTGACTTTC
cdr3_aa: CTSRTGGPGANVLTF

clone_size: .
d_call: .
v_call: TRBV9
j_call: TRBJ2-5
cdr3_nt: TGTGCCAGCAGCGCCAAAGGGGGGGACGGAATGTACTTC
cdr3_aa: CASSAKGGDGMYF

clone_size: .
d_call: .
v_call: TRBV29-1
j_call: TRBJ2-7
cdr3_nt: TGCAGCGTTGAAGGCACAGGGACCTCCTACGAGCAGTACTTC
cdr3_aa: CSVEGTGTSYEQYF

clone_size: many
d_call: TRBD1
v_call: TRBV7-7
j_call: TRBJ2-5
cdr3_nt: TGTGCTAGCAGCCAAACAGGGGGATACCAAGAGACCCAGTACTTC
cdr3_aa: CASSQTGGYQETQYF

clone_size: many
d_call: .
v_call: TRBV9
j_call: TRBJ2-7
cdr3_nt: TGTGCCAGCAGCCTCGGTTCGGGAACCTACGAGCAGTACTTC
cdr3_aa: CASSLGSGTYEQYF

clone_size: many
d_call: TRBD1
v_call: TRBV2
j_call: TRBJ1-4
cdr3_nt: TGTGCCAGCAGTGGTAGACAGGGGGCGATTGTGGAAAAACTGTTTTTT
cdr3_aa: CASSGRQGAIVEKLFF

clone_size: few
d_call: .
v_call: TRBV27
j_call: TRBJ2-7
cdr3_nt: TGTGCCAGCAGTTTCGGCTTTTCCTACGAGCAGTACTTC
cdr3_aa: CASSFGFSYEQYF